These 25 T cell receptor beta chains share one sample of origin, sequenced in a study of blood T cell repertoires in COVID-19. Sequencing used immunoSEQ multiplex PCR; TCRdb keeps in-frame clones, though not all of them. The table records 390,000 or so clones, 87% of them present only once. Sequenced input: PBMCs or T cells enriched from blood (not recorded which). These receptors originate from a woman between 45 and 60 years old who had recovered from COVID-19.

This clone was observed a single time. The rearrangement links TRBV7-2 to TRBJ1-4, with D unclear. The germline CDR1 and CDR2 sequences are SGHTA and FQGNSA. V was clipped by 6 bases and J by 6 bases, with 11 bases between them. There are 13 residues in the CDR3. As DNA, the CDR3 is TGTGCCAGCAGGTCCGGCGGGGATGAAAAACTGTTTTTT. Translated: CASRSGGDEKLFF. Full variable domain (remainder filled in from reference TRBV7-2 and TRBJ1-4): GAGVSQSPSNKVTEKGKDVELRCDPISGHTALYWYRQSLGQGLEFLIYFQGNSAPDKSGLPSDRFSAERTGGSVSTLTIQRTQQEDSAVYLCASRSGGDEKLFFGSGTQLSVL.

This clone was seen more than once but under ten times. The chain couples TRBV2 to TRBJ1-4; D may be TRBD1 (6 bases). Per the germline V gene, CDR1 is SNHLY and CDR2 is FYNNEI. Trimming left V 1 base short and J 10 bases short, with 10 bases between. This CDR3 contains 13 residues. CDR3 protein: CASSEGGGGKLFF. CDR3 nucleotides: TGTGCCAGCAGTGAAGGCGGGGGCGGAAAACTGTTTTTT.

The chain joins TRBV30 to TRBJ2-5; D call uncertain. Germline values: CDR1 GTSNPN, CDR2 SVGIG (reference sequence). This CDR3 is built from 11 residues. The V gene lost 0 bases and the J gene lost 9 bases, with 8 bases spanning the gap. The DNA for the CDR3 is TGTGCCTGGAGTGTACGAGGTTCCCAGTACTTC. Its translation is CAWSVRGSQYF. Looking up the rest from reference TRBV30 and TRBJ2-5 gives the full variable domain: SQTIHQWPATLVQPVGSPLSLECTVEGTSNPNLYWYRQAAGRGLQLLFYSVGIGQISSEVPQNLSASRPQDRQFILSSKKLLLSDSGFYLCAWSVRGSQYFGPGTRLLVL.

V is TRBV4-3 and J is TRBJ2-7, with D possibly being TRBD1 (6 bases). This CDR3 has 15 amino acids. V lost 2 bases and J 4 bases, leaving 15 bases between the germline ends. From germline, CDR1 is LGHNA and CDR2 YSLEER. CDR3 protein: CASSQQAGVEYEQYF. The CDR3 DNA is TGCGCCAGCAGCCAACAGGCAGGGGTAGAGTACGAGCAGTACTTC.

The chain carries TRBV19 and TRBJ2-1, with 11 bases aligning to TRBD2. V gave up 6 bases and J gave up 4 bases; unmatched junction bases: 8. Germline V gives CDR1 LNHDA, CDR2 SQIVND (reference sequence). This CDR3 region has 16 residues. The CDR3 loop reads CASSLSGGDLYNEQFF. For the CDR3, the DNA is TGTGCCAGTAGCCTTAGCGGGGGGGACTTGTACAATGAGCAGTTCTTC. Using reference TRBV19 and TRBJ2-1 for the parts outside the CDR3, the full variable domain is DGGITQSPKYLFRKEGQNVTLSCEQNLNHDAMYWYRQDPGQGLRLIYYSQIVNDFQKGDIAEGYSVSREKKESFPLTVTSAQKNPTAFYLCASSLSGGDLYNEQFFGPGTRLTVL.

This chain joins TRBV23-1 and TRBJ2-7, with a tentative D call TRBD1 (5 bases). TRBV23-1 qualifies as an ORF whose function is uncertain. This CDR3 is built from 11 residues. V lost 2 bases and J lost 10, with 9 bases in between. For the CDR3, the DNA is TGCGCCAGCAGTCAAGGCAGGGAACAGTACTTC. This sequence encodes CASSQGREQYF.

This chain uses TRBV12-3 or TRBV12-4 with TRBJ1-2, with D maybe TRBD1 (5 bases). The CDR3 is 13 residues long. Trimming removed 6 bases at V and 7 bases at J, with 15 bases between. CDR3 residues: CASSPPDTVGYTF. The DNA for the CDR3 is TGTGCCAGCAGCCCACCGGACACGGTTGGCTACACCTTC.

The chain recombines TRBV6-5 with TRBJ1-6; TRBD1 matches at 8 bases. CDR1 is MNHEY, CDR2 SVGAGI, per germline. CDR3 length equals 14 residues. After removal of 7 bases from V and 10 bases from J, the junction contained 9 bases not matched to a gene. CDR3 nucleotides: TGTGCCAGCACTAGACAGGGGTTCGACTCACCCCTCCACTTT. Protein: CASTRQGFDSPLHF.

This clone was detected a few times. The CDR3 bases are TGTGCCAGCAGCACCTGGGACAGGGGAAGAAATGGCTACACCTTC. Residues: CASSTWDRGRNGYTF. The V call is TRBV7-9, the J call TRBJ1-2, with 10 bases matching TRBD1. Per the germline V gene, CDR1 is SEHNR and CDR2 is FQNEAQ (reference sequence). The CDR3 totals 15 residues. V lost 5 bases to trimming and J lost 6 bases; unmatched junction nucleotides: 9.

The chain recombines TRBV5-4 with TRBJ2-5; 12 bases are shared with TRBD2. CDR1 is SGHNT, CDR2 YYREEE, per germline (reference sequence). This CDR3 spans 17 amino acids. Trimming cost V 4 bases and J 4 bases; bases outside gene matches: 11. CDR3 sequence (DNA): TGTGCCAGCAGCCAGACTAGCGGGGGCCCACCTGGAGAGACCCAGTACTTC. This encodes CASSQTSGGPPGETQYF.

The chain combines TRBV7-9 with TRBJ2-7, with D perhaps matching TRBD1 (5 bases). Germline CDR1 is SEHNR and CDR2 is FQNEAQ (reference sequence). The CDR3 is 13 residues long. Trimming took 5 bases from V and 3 from J, leaving 11 bases between them. CDR3 in amino acids: CASSRIDSYEQYF. The CDR3 coding sequence is TGTGCCAGCAGCAGGATCGACAGCTACGAGCAGTACTTC.

The chain couples TRBV6-1 to TRBJ2-7; the match to TRBD2 covers 9 bases. Germline loops: CDR1 MNHNS, CDR2 SASEGT. Germline trimming cut 2 bases from V and 2 bases from J; bases unmatched to any gene: 4. The CDR3 loop spans 15 amino acids. For the CDR3, the DNA is TGTGCCAGCAGTGAAAGCGGGGGGCCTACCTACGAGCAGTACTTC. This translates into CASSESGGPTYEQYF.

This clone was picked up a small number of times. The J gene is TRBJ1-1, the V gene TRBV11-2, with 7 bases identical to TRBD1. From germline, CDR1 is SGHAT and CDR2 FQNNGV. V dropped 8 bases and J dropped 9; count of bases not matched to a gene: 12. The CDR3 has 13 amino acids. The CDR3 DNA follows: TGTGCCAGCGACATAGCCGGAGGGGGCAAAGCTTTCTTT. Residues: CASDIAGGGKAFF.

Concerning this clone: Other nucleotide sequences from this sample produce the same CDR3. The chain recombines TRBV7-2 with TRBJ1-2, with 8 bases identical to TRBD1. Trimming removed 4 bases from V and 5 bases from J; junction bases left unmatched: 3. CDR3 size: 13 residues. Germline CDR1 is SGHTA and CDR2 is FQGNSA. CDR3 region: CASSSTGAYGYTF. For the CDR3, the DNA is TGTGCCAGCAGCTCGACAGGGGCGTATGGCTACACCTTC.

This chain uses TRBV11-3 with TRBJ1-3, with no clear D. This CDR3 comprises 18 residues. Trimming took off 7 bases at V and 0 bases at J, with 22 bases between the two ends. The germline CDR1 and CDR2 sequences are SGHNT and YENEEA. The chain's CDR3 is CASTSRGLVASSGNTIYF. CDR3 nucleotide sequence: TGTGCCAGCACCTCCCGAGGGCTAGTGGCAAGCTCTGGAAACACCATATATTTT.

The chain links TRBV6-6 to TRBJ1-5; 9 bases agree with TRBD1. Germline V gives CDR1 MNHNY, CDR2 SVGAGI (reference sequence). The CDR3 extends over 15 amino acids. The ends lost 7 bases at V and 4 bases at J; junction bases unmatched: 8. CDR3 nucleotides: TGTGCCAGCACCGGGGCCGGGACAGGGAATCAGCCCCAGCATTTT. This gives the protein CASTGAGTGNQPQHF.

The rearrangement uses TRBV27 and TRBJ1-2; D uncertain. Trimming pared 7 bases from V and 0 bases from J, leaving 12 bases between. The germline CDR1 and CDR2 sequences are MNHEY and SMNVEV (reference sequence). This CDR3 contains 14 residues. CDR3 amino acids: CASNPLGANYGYTF. In DNA, the CDR3 is TGTGCCAGCAATCCCCTGGGAGCTAACTATGGCTACACCTTC.

This clone was seen once. The chain employs TRBV5-4 and TRBJ2-3; 9 bases align to TRBD2. CDR1 SGHNT and CDR2 YYREEE come from the germline V gene (reference sequence). The junction had 6 bases not matched to a gene; V was cut back by 2 bases and J by 5 bases. This CDR3 spans 15 amino acids. The chain's CDR3 is CASSLRRGGLDTQYF. Here the CDR3 DNA reads TGTGCCAGCAGCTTACGGCGGGGGGGCCTAGATACGCAGTATTTT.

The gene calls are TRBV2 and TRBJ2-4; D might be TRBD2 (5 bases). The CDR3 contains 16 residues. With 1 base removed from V and 0 bases from J, the gap between germline ends came to 10 bases. Germline V gene sequence: CDR1 SNHLY, CDR2 FYNNEI. This CDR3 reads CASSEDRRLAKNIQYF. The CDR3 bases are TGTGCCAGCAGTGAAGATCGGAGGTTAGCCAAAAACATTCAGTACTTC.

J is TRBJ1-2 and V is TRBV5-8, with 12 bases matching TRBD1. Trimming took 6 bases from V and 4 from J; bases not matched to a gene: 10. Germline V gene lookup returns CDR1 SGHTS and CDR2 YDEGEE. The CDR3 sequence is 16 residues long. The CDR3 DNA reads TGTGCCAGCACCTTTCGGTCGGGACAGGGGGCCTATGGCTACACCTTC. It yields the protein CASTFRSGQGAYGYTF.

This chain connects TRBV2 to TRBJ2-1, with 8 bases aligning to TRBD1. Germline CDR1 reads SNHLY; CDR2 reads FYNNEI. J was trimmed by 2 bases and V by 6 bases; bases with no gene match: 6. The CDR3 sequence is 15 residues long. Written as DNA, the CDR3 is TGTGCCAGCAGGGTAGACAGGGGACCCTACAATGAGCAGTTCTTC. Translation: CASRVDRGPYNEQFF.

The chain joins TRBV7-2 to TRBJ1-3, with 7 bases lining up with TRBD1. Germline CDR1 and CDR2: SGHTA and FQGNSA. The CDR3 runs 15 residues. J lost 0 bases, V lost 5 bases, and 4 bases had no gene match. The CDR3 is CASSQGGVSGNTIYF. CDR3 bases: TGTGCCAGCAGCCAGGGGGGAGTCTCTGGAAACACCATATATTTT. The full variable domain, in which reference TRBV7-2 and TRBJ1-3 provide the parts outside the CDR3, is GAGVSQSPSNKVTEKGKDVELRCDPISGHTALYWYRQSLGQGLEFLIYFQGNSAPDKSGLPSDRFSAERTGGSVSTLTIQRTQQEDSAVYLCASSQGGVSGNTIYFGEGSWLTVV.

V usage is TRBV27 and J usage is TRBJ2-1, with 10 bases aligning to TRBD1. The CDR3 loop spans 14 amino acids. In germline, CDR1 is MNHEY, CDR2 SMNVEV (reference sequence). With V trimmed by 6 bases and J by 4 bases, 3 bases remained unmatched. Here the CDR3 reads CASRRTGGYNEQFF. The CDR3 nucleotides are TGTGCCAGCAGAAGGACAGGGGGGTACAATGAGCAGTTCTTC.

The chain carries TRBV7-9 and TRBJ1-1, with TRBD1 matching over 7 bases. CDR3 length: 14 amino acids. J was trimmed by 3 bases and V by 5 bases; bases with no gene match: 6. CDR1 is SEHNR, CDR2 FQNEAQ, per germline (reference sequence). The CDR3 sequence is CASSEGDRHTEAFF. In nucleotides, the CDR3 is TGTGCCAGCAGCGAGGGGGACAGACACACTGAAGCTTTCTTT.

CDR3: CASSQGGGIAKNIQYF. CDR3 in DNA: TGTGCCAGCAGCCAAGGAGGGGGTATAGCCAAAAACATTCAGTACTTC. This chain connects TRBV3-1 (or the pseudogene TRBV3-2) to TRBJ2-4; tentatively, D is TRBD1 (6 bases). Germline V gives CDR1 LGHDT, CDR2 YNNKEL (reference sequence). Trimming took off 1 base at V and 0 bases at J, with 10 bases between the two ends. This CDR3 comprises 16 residues.